This TCR beta chain is from a study of cytomegalovirus exposure and HLA in healthy donors. 60 Vbeta and 13 Jbeta primers were used in PCR. Profiled with immunoSEQ multiplex PCR; TCRdb holds only in-frame clones, not every one. The sample shows fewer than 250,000 clones, 70% to 80% of them seen only once. Germline CDR1 is LNHDA and CDR2 is SQIVND (reference sequence). Trimming removed 5 bases from V and 5 bases from J, with 9 bases in between. CDR3 size: 12 residues. Whereas donors were nominally healthy upon sampling, unrecorded immune exposures were probable. The gene calls are TRBV19 and TRBJ1-1; D unresolved. This receptor was taken from a girl aged 2 to 9 in good health and CMV-seronegative. Input material: PBMCs. For the CDR3, the DNA is TGTGCCAGTAGTTTTAGAGAGACTGAAGCTTTCTTT. Amino acids: CASSFRETEAFF.